The 31 T cell receptor beta chains below were found in one sample sequenced in a study of vaccination effects on CD4 cells after COVID-19. No antigen has been identified for these receptors. The method was immunoSEQ multiplex PCR; TCRdb's version includes in-frame clones alone and lacks a portion of them. The data show more than 35,000 clones, roughly 69% seen once. Pools of viral peptides were used by the ViraFEST assay to expand antigen-specific CD4+ T cells ahead of sequencing. Once cultured for approximately ten days, the cells underwent separation to obtain CD4+ T cells. This person's SARS-CoV-2 infection, confirmed by PCR, occurred between March and December 2020. The sequences come from CD4+ T cells from PBMCs cultured with HCoV-NL63 spike peptides, collected before COVID-19 vaccination. Source of these receptors: a human donor who had a prior SARS-CoV-2 infection.

The chain recombines TRBV24-1 with TRBJ2-3, with D unresolved. The V gene lost 5 bases and the J gene lost 3 bases, with 5 bases spanning the gap. Germline V gene lookup returns CDR1 KGHDR and CDR2 SFDVKD. The CDR3 extends over 12 amino acids. CDR3 sequence (DNA): TGTGCCACCAGTGCCGGGACAGATACGCAGTATTTT. Translation gives CATSAGTDTQYF.

This clone was seen a handful of times. This chain connects TRBV12-5 to TRBJ2-7, with 11 bases aligning to TRBD2. Looked up from germline, CDR1 is LGHNT and CDR2 is FRNRAP. CDR3 length equals 15 residues. Trimming cost V 4 bases and J 7 bases; bases outside gene matches: 9. This chain's CDR3 is CASGSLLAGVFEQYF. The CDR3, as DNA: TGTGCTAGTGGTTCCCTACTAGCGGGAGTTTTTGAGCAGTACTTC.

The genes are TRBV28 and TRBJ1-1; D call uncertain. In germline, CDR1 is MDHEN, CDR2 SYDVKM. V was shortened by 4 bases and J by 1 base, with 16 bases between the two germline ends. CDR3 length: 16 amino acids. The CDR3 sequence is CASSSTFGGRNTEAFF. CDR3 bases: TGTGCCAGCAGTTCGACTTTCGGTGGGCGGAACACTGAAGCTTTCTTT.

The chain uses TRBV14 and TRBJ2-1; D is uncertain. Germline V gene sequence: CDR1 SGHDN, CDR2 FVKESK. CDR3 length: 13 residues. The V end lost 0 bases, the J end lost 13 bases, and 13 bases lay between the germline ends. CDR3 in DNA: TGTGCCAGCAGCCAAGATTGGCAAGGCGATCAGTTCTTC. This codes for CASSQDWQGDQFF.

This clone has a single count. The chain combines TRBV24-1 with TRBJ2-7; D may be TRBD2 (5 bases). The germline V and J ends were trimmed by 1 base and 4 bases, with 13 bases remaining between them. The CDR3 is made up of 15 amino acids. Germline V gene data show CDR1 as KGHDR and CDR2 as SFDVKD. The CDR3 sequence is CATSDLCGSGYEQYF. CDR3 in DNA: TGTGCCACCAGTGATTTATGCGGGTCGGGGTACGAGCAGTACTTC.

This sequence joins TRBV28 and TRBJ2-5; a weak D match, TRBD1 (5 bases). Germline CDR1 is MDHEN and CDR2 is SYDVKM. There are 14 residues in the CDR3. V lost 3 bases and J 7 bases, leaving 15 bases between the germline ends. CDR3 sequence reads: CASSLGPGLRTQYF. CDR3 in DNA: TGTGCCAGCAGTTTGGGGCCAGGGCTTAGGACCCAGTACTTC.

The chain links TRBV5-1 to TRBJ2-3; 8 nucleotides match TRBD2. Germline CDR1 reads SGHRS; CDR2 reads YFSETQ. The CDR3 length is 17 residues. Unmatched junction bases numbered 6, after V lost 0 bases and J lost 0 bases. CDR3 sequence: CASSLVAGGPSTDTQYF. CDR3 DNA: TGCGCCAGCAGCTTGGTGGCGGGGGGTCCTAGCACAGATACGCAGTATTTT.

This clone was detected only a few times. The chain employs TRBV6-5 and TRBJ1-1; 7 nucleotides line up with TRBD1. This CDR3 region has 15 residues. J was trimmed by 5 bases and V by 7 bases; bases with no gene match: 13. CDR1 and CDR2 from the germline V gene are MNHEY and SVGAGI. The CDR3 sequence: CASNPLQGRYTEAFF. The CDR3 coding sequence is TGTGCCAGCAATCCATTACAGGGGCGGTATACTGAAGCTTTCTTT.

The sample holds a few counts of this clone. V is TRBV5-1 and J is TRBJ2-1; D is unclear. The germline V and J ends were trimmed by 0 bases and 0 bases, with 10 bases remaining between them. The CDR3 extends over 16 amino acids. Germline CDR1 is SGHRS and CDR2 is YFSETQ. The CDR3 reads CASSLGQYPSYNEQFF. The DNA for the CDR3 is TGCGCCAGCAGCTTGGGGCAGTACCCCTCCTACAATGAGCAGTTCTTC.

V usage is TRBV15 and J usage is TRBJ2-7; 7 nucleotides agree with TRBD1. Germline values: CDR1 LNHNV, CDR2 YYDKDF (reference sequence). Germline trimming cut 8 bases from V and 7 bases from J; bases unmatched to any gene: 11. The CDR3 runs 13 residues. CDR3 in DNA: TGTGCCACCCAACAGGGGATTTTGGGTGAGCAGTACTTC. Encoded protein: CATQQGILGEQYF.

This clone has a handful of counts. CDR3 protein: CASSPWGLGGYTF. The CDR3 nucleotides read TGCGCCAGCAGCCCATGGGGCTTGGGGGGCTACACCTTC. V is TRBV4-1 and J is TRBJ1-2; tentative D call: TRBD1 (5 bases). Germline CDR1 reads MGHRA; CDR2 reads YSYEKL. V was shortened by 4 bases and J by 8 bases, with 14 bases between the two germline ends. The CDR3 is 13 amino acids.

This clone came up once. This sequence joins TRBV5-1 and TRBJ2-3, with D perhaps matching TRBD2 (5 bases). V lost 2 bases and J lost 2, with 18 bases in between. This CDR3 is 17 amino acids long. Germline V gene lookup returns CDR1 SGHRS and CDR2 YFSETQ. CDR3 sequence reads: CASSLGSLALVTDTQYF. Written as DNA, the CDR3 is TGCGCCAGCAGCTTAGGATCCCTAGCTCTAGTCACAGATACGCAGTATTTT.

The chain carries TRBV7-6 and TRBJ2-3, with TRBD2 identical over 15 bases. The CDR3 runs to 17 residues. The germline gives CDR1 SGHVS, CDR2 FNYEAQ. Trimming cost V 5 bases and J 1 base; bases outside gene matches: 4. The chain's CDR3 is CASSLRTSGGGTDTQYF. The CDR3 DNA sequence: TGTGCCAGCAGCCTACGGACTAGCGGGGGGGGCACAGATACGCAGTATTTT.

The chain employs TRBV19 and TRBJ2-6, with D possibly being TRBD1 or TRBD2 (7 bases each). Trimming took off 2 bases at V and 2 bases at J, with 19 bases between the two ends. This CDR3 spans 19 amino acids. Germline V gene data show CDR1 as LNHDA and CDR2 as SQIVND (reference sequence). This CDR3 is CASSIRLGRGGAGANVLTF. CDR3 DNA sequence: TGTGCCAGTAGTATAAGGTTGGGCAGGGGGGGCGCTGGGGCCAACGTCCTGACTTTC. Based on the CDR3 plus reference TRBV19 and TRBJ2-6, the full variable domain is DGGITQSPKYLFRKEGQNVTLSCEQNLNHDAMYWYRQDPGQGLRLIYYSQIVNDFQKGDIAEGYSVSREKKESFPLTVTSAQKNPTAFYLCASSIRLGRGGAGANVLTFGAGSRLTVL.

This sequence joins TRBV18 and TRBJ2-1; possibly TRBD1 for D (7 bases). The V end was cut by 3 bases, the J end by 9 bases, with 18 bases between. Germline assignment: CDR1 KGHSH and CDR2 LQKENI. The CDR3 totals 15 residues. CDR3 coding DNA: TGTGCCAGCTCACCGATGGGGCCAGGGGGAGGTGAGCAGTTCTTC. Amino acid sequence: CASSPMGPGGGEQFF.

The chain joins TRBV18 to TRBJ2-2; unclear D gene. CDR1 and CDR2 from the germline V gene are KGHSH and LQKENI. V was cut by 3 bases and J by 4 bases, with 6 bases left in between. The CDR3 covers 13 residues. Here the CDR3 reads CASSPSPTGELFF. The CDR3, as DNA: TGTGCCAGCTCACCTTCCCCCACCGGGGAGCTGTTTTTT.

The rearrangement links TRBV5-1 to TRBJ2-5, with TRBD2 matching over 13 bases. CDR1 SGHRS and CDR2 YFSETQ come from the germline V gene. CDR3 length: 16 amino acids. V was clipped by 3 bases and J by 1 base; unmatched bases: 3. CDR3 amino acids: CASSWGLAGTQETQYF. For the CDR3, the DNA is TGCGCCAGCAGCTGGGGACTAGCGGGGACCCAAGAGACCCAGTACTTC.

This clone was picked up a small number of times. Here the CDR3 reads CASSENIGRARQFF. The CDR3 DNA reads as TGTGCCAGCAGTGAAAATATCGGCAGGGCACGGCAGTTCTTC. This rearrangement joins TRBV2 to TRBJ2-1; the D gene is possibly TRBD1 (5 bases). CDR1 SNHLY and CDR2 FYNNEI come from the germline V gene. This CDR3 spans 14 amino acids. V was pared by 2 bases and J by 12 bases, with 17 bases between.

The chain combines TRBV14 with TRBJ2-7; D perhaps matches TRBD2 (6 bases). The CDR3 spans 16 residues. Germline CDR1 is SGHDN and CDR2 is FVKESK. Trimming took 1 base from V and 5 from J, leaving 18 bases between them. CDR3 loop: CASSQVQSLARNEQYF. The CDR3, as DNA: TGTGCCAGCAGCCAAGTTCAAAGTCTAGCGCGCAACGAGCAGTACTTC. Drawing the rest from reference TRBV14 and TRBJ2-7, the complete variable domain is EAGVTQFPSHSVIEKGQTVTLRCDPISGHDNLYWYRRVMGKEIKFLLHFVKESKQDESGMPNNRFLAERTGGTYSTLKVQPAELEDSGVYFCASSQVQSLARNEQYFGPGTRLTVT.

The J gene is TRBJ1-3, the V gene TRBV5-1; no clear D gene. The germline V gene has CDR1 SGHRS and CDR2 YFSETQ. The V end was cut by 0 bases, the J end by 2 bases, with 6 bases between. The length of the CDR3 is 14 residues. For the CDR3, the DNA is TGCGCCAGCAGCTTGGAGGCACCTGGAAACACCATATATTTT. Protein sequence: CASSLEAPGNTIYF.

The V call is TRBV6-5, the J call TRBJ1-2, with 9 bases matching TRBD1. The CDR3 covers 14 residues. The germline V gene has CDR1 MNHEY and CDR2 SVGAGI. V lost 4 bases and J lost 5; bases outside the gene matches: 5. CDR3 in DNA: TGTGCCAGCAGTTCCCCGGGACAGGGTTATGGCTACACCTTC. Protein product: CASSSPGQGYGYTF.

The chain recombines TRBV6-6 with TRBJ1-2; possible D gene TRBD1, 5 bases. The V gene's germline CDR1 is MNHNY and CDR2 SVGAGI (reference sequence). V lost 10 bases, J lost 3 bases, and 18 bases lay in between. The CDR3 is 14 amino acids. The CDR3, as DNA: TGTGCCACCCGACGCATCGGGACGGACTATGGCTACACCTTC. Protein product: CATRRIGTDYGYTF.

J is TRBJ1-1 and V is TRBV28; no definite D call. Trimming removed 7 bases from V and 5 bases from J, with 8 bases in between. There are 11 residues in the CDR3. From germline, CDR1 is MDHEN and CDR2 SYDVKM. This CDR3 reads CASIGDTEAFF. DNA of the CDR3: TGTGCCAGCATCGGGGATACTGAAGCTTTCTTT.

The V gene is TRBV30, the J gene TRBJ2-2; a weak D match, TRBD2 (7 bases). Germline loops: CDR1 GTSNPN, CDR2 SVGIG (reference sequence). V lost 0 bases, J lost 5 bases, and 16 bases lay in between. The CDR3 has 16 residues. In DNA form, the CDR3 reads TGTGCCTGGAGTGTTTTTGGGAGGGGGGGAACCGGGGAGCTGTTTTTT. Translation gives CAWSVFGRGGTGELFF.

The CDR3 is CASSLAGGYQETQYF. CDR3 in DNA: TGTGCCAGCTCACTAGCGGGAGGCTACCAAGAGACCCAGTACTTC. The gene calls are TRBV18 and TRBJ2-5; TRBD2 matches at 10 bases. The trim removed 4 bases at V and 0 bases at J, leaving 2 bases unmatched. Per the germline V gene, CDR1 is KGHSH and CDR2 is LQKENI. The CDR3 covers 15 residues. Based on the CDR3 plus reference TRBV18 and TRBJ2-5, the full variable domain is NAGVMQNPRHLVRRRGQEARLRCSPMKGHSHVYWYRQLPEEGLKFMVYLQKENIIDESGMPKERFSAEFPKEGPSILRIQQVVRGDSAAYFCASSLAGGYQETQYFGPGTRLLVL.

The chain employs TRBV7-2 and TRBJ1-2; no clear D. Germline V gene data show CDR1 as SGHTA and CDR2 as FQGNSA. This CDR3 is 13 amino acids long. V dropped 3 bases and J dropped 4 bases, with 9 bases sitting between them. CDR3 nucleotide sequence: TGTGCCAGCAGCTTTCTAAGTGCCTATGGCTACACCTTC. This encodes CASSFLSAYGYTF.

The rearrangement links TRBV5-1 to TRBJ2-5; D is possibly TRBD2 (5 bases). Germline V gene lookup returns CDR1 SGHRS and CDR2 YFSETQ. The CDR3 length is 13 residues. V shed 4 bases and J shed 0 bases, with 7 bases lying between them. In nucleotides, the CDR3 is TGCGCCAGCAGCCGCGGGTACCAAGAGACCCAGTACTTC. It specifies CASSRGYQETQYF. Combining the CDR3 with reference TRBV5-1 and TRBJ2-5 gives the whole variable domain KAGVTQTPRYLIKTRGQQVTLSCSPISGHRSVSWYQQTPGQGLQFLFEYFSETQRNKGNFPGRFSGRQFSNSRSEMNVSTLELGDSALYLCASSRGYQETQYFGPGTRLLVL.

The chain links TRBV10-3 to TRBJ2-7, with TRBD2 as a possible D gene (5 bases). The CDR3 consists of 14 residues. The germline V gene has CDR1 ENHRY and CDR2 SYGVKD. Trimming pared 0 bases from V and 2 bases from J, leaving 8 bases between. CDR3 nucleotide sequence: TGTGCCATCAGTGAGTCCGGGGTGGCCTACGAGCAGTACTTC. It is translated as CAISESGVAYEQYF.

The chain carries TRBV18 and TRBJ2-7; D gene uncertain. Deletions cut 6 bases from V and 4 bases from J, with 16 bases between. The CDR3 has 14 residues. Germline CDR1 is KGHSH and CDR2 is LQKENI. The CDR3 DNA sequence: TGTGCCAGCTCTGGCGCGGCCGAACATTACGAGCAGTACTTC. It yields the protein CASSGAAEHYEQYF. Together with reference TRBV18 and TRBJ2-7, the CDR3 gives the full variable domain: NAGVMQNPRHLVRRRGQEARLRCSPMKGHSHVYWYRQLPEEGLKFMVYLQKENIIDESGMPKERFSAEFPKEGPSILRIQQVVRGDSAAYFCASSGAAEHYEQYFGPGTRLTVT.

V usage is TRBV6-6 and J usage is TRBJ2-5, with 8 bases fitting TRBD1. The germline gives CDR1 MNHNY, CDR2 SVGAGI (reference sequence). V dropped 10 bases and J dropped 4; count of bases not matched to a gene: 5. This CDR3 region has 12 residues. The CDR3 region has the DNA TGTGCCACACGACAGGGGTCAGAGACCCAGTACTTC. Translation: CATRQGSETQYF.

This clone was picked up one time. The chain links TRBV25-1 to TRBJ1-1; TRBD1 matches at 9 bases. The CDR3 extends over 15 amino acids. V shed 4 bases, J shed 4 bases, and the junction held 7 bases outside the gene matches. Germline V gene sequence: CDR1 MGHDK, CDR2 SYGVNS. The CDR3 region has the DNA TGTGCCAGCAGTGGTATCGGACAGGGGAGCACTGAAGCTTTCTTT. Translated: CASSGIGQGSTEAFF.